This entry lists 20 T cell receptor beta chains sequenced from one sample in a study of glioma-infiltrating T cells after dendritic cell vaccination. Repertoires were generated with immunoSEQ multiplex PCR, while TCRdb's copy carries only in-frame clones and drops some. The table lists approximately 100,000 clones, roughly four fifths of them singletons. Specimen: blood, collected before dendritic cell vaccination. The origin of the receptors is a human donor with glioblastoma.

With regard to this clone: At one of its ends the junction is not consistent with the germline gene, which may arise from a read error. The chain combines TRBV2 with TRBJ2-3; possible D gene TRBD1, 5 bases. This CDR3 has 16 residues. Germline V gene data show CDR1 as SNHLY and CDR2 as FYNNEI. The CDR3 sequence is CASTEQDTQPTDTQYF. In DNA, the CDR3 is TGTGCCAGCACTGAACAGGACACTCAACCCACAGATACGCAGTATTTT. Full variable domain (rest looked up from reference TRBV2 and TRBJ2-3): EPEVTQTPSHQVTQMGQEVILRCVPISNHLYFYWYRQILGQKVEFLVSFYNNEISEKSEIFDDQFSVERPDGSNFTLKIRSTKLEDSAMYFCASTEQDTQPTDTQYFGPGTRLTVL.

The CDR3 is CASSLERRSAGAYYGYTF. CDR3 coding DNA: TGTGCCAGCAGCTTAGAAAGACGGTCCGCAGGGGCCTACTATGGCTACACCTTC. The gene calls are TRBV11-2 and TRBJ1-2; D perhaps matches TRBD1 (6 bases). Trimming took off 0 bases at V and 3 bases at J, with 20 bases between the two ends. This CDR3 is built from 18 residues. The V gene's germline CDR1 is SGHAT and CDR2 FQNNGV.

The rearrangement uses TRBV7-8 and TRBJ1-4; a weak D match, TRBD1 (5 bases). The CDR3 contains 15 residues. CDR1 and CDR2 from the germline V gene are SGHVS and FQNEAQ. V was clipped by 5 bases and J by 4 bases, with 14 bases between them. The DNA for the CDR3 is TGTGCCAGCAGCCCCGCCGGGACTGTTAATGAAAAACTGTTTTTT. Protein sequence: CASSPAGTVNEKLFF.

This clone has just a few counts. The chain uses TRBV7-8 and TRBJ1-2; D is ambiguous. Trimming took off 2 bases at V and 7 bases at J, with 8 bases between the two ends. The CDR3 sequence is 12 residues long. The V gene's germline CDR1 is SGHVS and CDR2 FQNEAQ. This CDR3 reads CASSLQEIGYTF. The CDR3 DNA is TGTGCCAGCAGCTTACAGGAAATTGGCTACACCTTC.

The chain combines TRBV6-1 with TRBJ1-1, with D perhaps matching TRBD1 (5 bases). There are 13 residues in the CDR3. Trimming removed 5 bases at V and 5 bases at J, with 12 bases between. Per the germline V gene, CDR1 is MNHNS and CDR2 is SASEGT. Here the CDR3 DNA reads TGTGCCAGCAGTACAAGGGGAGGGACTGAAGCTTTCTTT. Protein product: CASSTRGGTEAFF.

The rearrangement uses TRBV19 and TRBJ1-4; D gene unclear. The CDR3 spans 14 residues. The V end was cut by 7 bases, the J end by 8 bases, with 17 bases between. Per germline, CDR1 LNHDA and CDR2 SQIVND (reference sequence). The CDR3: CASKGPGRREKLFF. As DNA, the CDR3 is TGTGCCAGTAAGGGTCCGGGAAGGAGGGAAAAACTGTTTTTT.

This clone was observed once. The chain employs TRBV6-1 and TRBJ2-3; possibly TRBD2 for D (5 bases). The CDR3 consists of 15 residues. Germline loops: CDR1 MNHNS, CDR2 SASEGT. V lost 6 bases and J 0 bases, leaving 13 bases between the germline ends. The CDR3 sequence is CASRSLAASTDTQYF. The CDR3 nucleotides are TGTGCCAGCAGATCCCTAGCAGCTAGCACAGATACGCAGTATTTT.

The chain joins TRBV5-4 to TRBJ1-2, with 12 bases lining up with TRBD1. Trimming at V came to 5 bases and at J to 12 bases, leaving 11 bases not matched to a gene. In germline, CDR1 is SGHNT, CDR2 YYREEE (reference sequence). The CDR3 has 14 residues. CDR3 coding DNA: TGTGCCAGCAGAACGGGACAGGGGGCTCCGCCCCACACCTTC. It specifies CASRTGQGAPPHTF.

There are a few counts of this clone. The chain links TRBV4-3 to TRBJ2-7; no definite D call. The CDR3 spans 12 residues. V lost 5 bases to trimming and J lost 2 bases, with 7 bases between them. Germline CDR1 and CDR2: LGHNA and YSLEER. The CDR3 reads CASSLSAYEQYF. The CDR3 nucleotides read TGCGCCAGCAGCTTATCCGCCTACGAGCAGTACTTC.

CDR3 DNA sequence: TGTGCCAGCAGCTCCCCCTCGAGGCCGAACACCGGGGAGCTGTTTTTT. It encodes CASSSPSRPNTGELFF. The V and J genes are TRBV9 and TRBJ2-2, with D hard to call. V was trimmed by 4 bases and J by 0 bases, leaving 13 bases between them. The CDR3 runs 16 residues. Germline V CDR1 and CDR2: SGDLS, YYNGEE.

CDR3 coding DNA: TGCGCCAGCAGCTCTATTAGCTCTGGGGCCAACGTCCTGACTTTC. This translates into CASSSISSGANVLTF. The rearrangement uses TRBV10-2 and TRBJ2-6, with D hard to call. Trimming stripped 6 bases from V and 0 bases from J, with 9 bases between. From germline, CDR1 is WSHSY and CDR2 SAAADI. CDR3 length: 15 amino acids.

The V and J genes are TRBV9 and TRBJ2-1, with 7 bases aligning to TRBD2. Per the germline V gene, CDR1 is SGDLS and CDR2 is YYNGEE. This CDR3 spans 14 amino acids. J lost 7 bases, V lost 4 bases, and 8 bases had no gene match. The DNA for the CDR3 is TGTGCCAGCAGCCCCCTAAGCGGGGTGAATGAGCAGTTCTTC. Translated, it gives CASSPLSGVNEQFF. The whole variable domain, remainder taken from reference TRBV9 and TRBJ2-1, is DSGVTQTPKHLITATGQRVTLRCSPRSGDLSVYWYQQSLDQGLQFLIQYYNGEERAKGNILERFSAQQFPDLHSELNLSSLELGDSALYFCASSPLSGVNEQFFGPGTRLTVL.

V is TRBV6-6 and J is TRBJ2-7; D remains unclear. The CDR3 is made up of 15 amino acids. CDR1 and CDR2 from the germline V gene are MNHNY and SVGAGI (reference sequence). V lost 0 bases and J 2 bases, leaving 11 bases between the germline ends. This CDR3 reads CASSYSARQTYEQYF. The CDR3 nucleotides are TGTGCCAGCAGTTACTCGGCCAGGCAAACCTACGAGCAGTACTTC.

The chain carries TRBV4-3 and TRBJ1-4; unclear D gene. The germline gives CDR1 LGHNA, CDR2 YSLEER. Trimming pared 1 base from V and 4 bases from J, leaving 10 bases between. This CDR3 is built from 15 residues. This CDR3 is CASSQGGARNEKLFF. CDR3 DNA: TGCGCCAGCAGCCAAGGAGGCGCCCGTAATGAAAAACTGTTTTTT.

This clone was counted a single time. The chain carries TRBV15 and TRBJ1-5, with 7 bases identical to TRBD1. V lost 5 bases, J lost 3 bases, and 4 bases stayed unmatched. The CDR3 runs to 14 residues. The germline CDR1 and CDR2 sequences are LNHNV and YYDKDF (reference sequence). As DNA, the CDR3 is TGTGCCACCAGCCGGGACAGAAACAATCAGCCCCAGCATTTT. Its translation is CATSRDRNNQPQHF.

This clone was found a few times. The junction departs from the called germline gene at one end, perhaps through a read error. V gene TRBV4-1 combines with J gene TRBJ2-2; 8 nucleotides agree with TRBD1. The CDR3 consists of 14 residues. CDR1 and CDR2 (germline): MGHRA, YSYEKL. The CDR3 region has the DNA TGTGCCAGCAGCCCGGGACAGGACACCGGGGAGCTGTTTTTT. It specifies CASSPGQDTGELFF.

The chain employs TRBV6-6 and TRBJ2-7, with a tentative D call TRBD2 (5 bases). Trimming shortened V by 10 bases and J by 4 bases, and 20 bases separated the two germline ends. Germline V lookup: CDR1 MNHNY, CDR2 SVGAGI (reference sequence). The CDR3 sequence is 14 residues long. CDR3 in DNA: TGTGCCACCTCCTCTACTAGAACATCGTACGAGCAGTACTTC. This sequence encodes CATSSTRTSYEQYF.

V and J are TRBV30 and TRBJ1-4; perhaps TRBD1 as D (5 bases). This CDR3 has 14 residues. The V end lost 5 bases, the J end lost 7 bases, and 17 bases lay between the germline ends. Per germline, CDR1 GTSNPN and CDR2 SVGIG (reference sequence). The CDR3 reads CAWEIAGAGEKLFF. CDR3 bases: TGTGCCTGGGAAATCGCTGGGGCCGGTGAAAAACTGTTTTTT.

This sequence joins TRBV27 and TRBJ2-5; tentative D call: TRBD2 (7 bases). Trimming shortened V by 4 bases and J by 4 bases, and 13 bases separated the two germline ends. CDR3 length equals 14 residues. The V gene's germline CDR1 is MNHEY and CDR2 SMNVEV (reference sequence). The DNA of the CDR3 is TGTGCCAGCAGTTCTCGAAGGGGGGGAGAGACCCAGTACTTC. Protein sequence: CASSSRRGGETQYF.

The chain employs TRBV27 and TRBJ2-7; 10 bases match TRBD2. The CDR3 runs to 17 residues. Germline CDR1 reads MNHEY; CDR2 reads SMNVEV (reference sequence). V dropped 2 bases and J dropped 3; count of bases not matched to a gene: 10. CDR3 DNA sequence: TGTGCCAGCAGTTTAATTTTGACTAGCGGGTTTATCTACGAGCAGTACTTC. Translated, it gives CASSLILTSGFIYEQYF.